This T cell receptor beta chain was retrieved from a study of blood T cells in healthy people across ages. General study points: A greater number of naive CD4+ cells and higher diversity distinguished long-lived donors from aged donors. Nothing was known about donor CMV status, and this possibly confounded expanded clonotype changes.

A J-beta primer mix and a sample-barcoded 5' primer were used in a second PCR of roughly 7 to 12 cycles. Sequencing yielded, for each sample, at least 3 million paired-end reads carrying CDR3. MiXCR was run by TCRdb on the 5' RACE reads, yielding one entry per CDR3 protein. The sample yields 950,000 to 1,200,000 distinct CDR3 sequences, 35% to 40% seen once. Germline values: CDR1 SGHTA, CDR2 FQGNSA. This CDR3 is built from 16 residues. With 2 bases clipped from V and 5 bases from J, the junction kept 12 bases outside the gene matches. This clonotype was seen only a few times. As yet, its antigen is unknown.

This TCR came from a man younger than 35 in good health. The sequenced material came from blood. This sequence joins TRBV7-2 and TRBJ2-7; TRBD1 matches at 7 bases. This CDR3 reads CASSLKVTGISHEQYF. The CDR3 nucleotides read TGTGCCAGCAGCTTAAAGGTGACAGGGATTTCACACGAGCAGTACTTC. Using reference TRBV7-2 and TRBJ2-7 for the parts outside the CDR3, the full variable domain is GAGVSQSPSNKVTEKGKDVELRCDPISGHTALYWYRQSLGQGLEFLIYFQGNSAPDKSGLPSDRFSAERTGGSVSTLTIQRTQQEDSAVYLCASSLKVTGISHEQYFGPGTRLTVT.